The clone carrying this TCR beta chain appeared a single time. This entry is derived from a study of OX40 agonist ivuxolimab in advanced cancers. Only in-frame clones appear in the TCRdb table, and some are missing; sequencing was by immunoSEQ multiplex PCR. The sample holds around 94,000 clones, around nine tenths seen once. CDR3 length: 16 residues. Trimming took 6 bases from V and 3 from J; bases not matched to a gene: 10. CDR1 and CDR2 (germline): SEHNR, FQNEAQ (reference sequence). The sequenced sample was CD4+ or CD8+ T cells sorted from blood, obtained in a trial of the OX40 agonist ivuxolimab. The rearrangement uses TRBV7-9 and TRBJ2-2; 7 nucleotides align to TRBD2. The sequence was collected from an adult with an advanced solid tumor such as melanoma, head and neck, liver or kidney cancer. CDR3 in DNA: TGTGCCAGCAGAATAACGGGGGGAGGTCACACCGGGGAGCTGTTTTTT. Its protein product is CASRITGGGHTGELFF.